The 7 T cell receptor beta chains below come from one sample, sequenced in a study of blood T cell repertoires in COVID-19. Only in-frame clones appear in the TCRdb table, and some are missing; sequencing was by immunoSEQ multiplex PCR. The sample holds about 87,000 clones, around 82% seen once. The specimen sequenced was peripheral blood. The source is a woman aged 80 or older with COVID-19, enrolled during active disease.

This sequence joins TRBV19 and TRBJ1-2, with TRBD1 matching over 8 bases. Germline lookup yields CDR1 LNHDA and CDR2 SQIVND (reference sequence). The CDR3 is 13 residues long. The CDR3 sequence: CVLQGDASYGYTF. The CDR3 DNA is TGTGTACTACAGGGGGATGCGAGCTATGGCTACACCTTC. Drawing the rest from reference TRBV19 and TRBJ1-2, the complete variable domain is DGGITQSPKYLFRKEGQNVTLSCEQNLNHDAMYWYRQDPGQGLRLIYYSQIVNDFQKGDIAEGYSVSREKKESFPLTVTSAQKNPTAFYLCVLQGDASYGYTFGSGTRLTVV.

The V gene is TRBV27, the J gene TRBJ1-1; TRBD1 is a possible D gene (6 bases). V dropped 7 bases and J dropped 4 bases, with 16 bases sitting between them. Germline CDR1 reads MNHEY; CDR2 reads SMNVEV (reference sequence). This CDR3 region has 14 residues. The CDR3 bases are TGTGCCAGCATAAGTATTAGCAGGGGCACTGAAGCTTTCTTT. It specifies CASISISRGTEAFF.

The chain recombines TRBV9 with TRBJ2-3; 7 bases agree with TRBD2. This CDR3 region has 14 residues. With V trimmed by 4 bases and J by 4 bases, 6 bases remained unmatched. The V gene's germline CDR1 is SGDLS and CDR2 YYNGEE. The CDR3 loop reads CASSPGLVPDTQYF. DNA of the CDR3: TGTGCCAGCAGCCCAGGACTAGTCCCAGATACGCAGTATTTT.

The chain recombines TRBV5-3 with TRBJ2-7; TRBD2 is a possible D gene (5 bases). TRBV5-3 has ORF status, its function being uncertain. V dropped 0 bases and J dropped 3 bases, with 13 bases sitting between them. This CDR3 spans 15 amino acids. CDR3 sequence: CARSLALAKHYEQYF. The DNA of the CDR3 is TGTGCCAGAAGCTTGGCCCTAGCCAAGCACTACGAGCAGTACTTC.

V gene TRBV5-1 combines with J gene TRBJ2-7, with D maybe TRBD1 (5 bases). Germline V gene sequence: CDR1 SGHRS, CDR2 YFSETQ. Trimming pared 4 bases from V and 6 bases from J, leaving 11 bases between. The CDR3 totals 12 residues. The CDR3 here is CASSLGQGEQYF. The CDR3 DNA reads TGCGCCAGCAGCCTCGGACAAGGCGAGCAGTACTTC.

The chain employs TRBV4-1 and TRBJ1-1; D not resolved. With 1 base removed from V and 0 bases from J, the gap between germline ends came to 9 bases. The CDR3 loop spans 15 amino acids. The V gene's germline CDR1 is MGHRA and CDR2 YSYEKL. DNA for the CDR3: TGCGCCAGCAGCCAAGGGGCATACTTGAACACTGAAGCTTTCTTT. Translated: CASSQGAYLNTEAFF.

The rearrangement uses TRBV27 and TRBJ2-1; D is perhaps TRBD1 (6 bases). Trimming left V 6 bases short and J 2 bases short, with 17 bases between. The CDR3 has 16 residues. CDR1 is MNHEY, CDR2 SMNVEV, per germline (reference sequence). The DNA of the CDR3 is TGTGCCAGCAGGCCTACCGGGACATACACCTACAATGAGCAGTTCTTC. Protein product: CASRPTGTYTYNEQFF.